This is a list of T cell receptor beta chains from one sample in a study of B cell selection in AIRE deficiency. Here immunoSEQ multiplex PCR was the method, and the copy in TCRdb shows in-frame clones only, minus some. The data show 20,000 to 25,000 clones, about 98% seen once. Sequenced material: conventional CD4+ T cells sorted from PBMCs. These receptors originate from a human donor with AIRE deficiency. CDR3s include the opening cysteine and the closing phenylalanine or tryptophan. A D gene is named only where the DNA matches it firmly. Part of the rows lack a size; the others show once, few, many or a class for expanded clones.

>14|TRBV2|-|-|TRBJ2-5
TGTGCCAGCAGTGAAGAAGGGAGAAGAGAGACCCAGTACTTC
CASSEEGRRETQYF
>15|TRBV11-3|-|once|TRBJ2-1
TGTGCCAGCAGCTTGGGAAGGAGCTCCTACAATGAGCAGTTCTTC
CASSLGRSSYNEQFF
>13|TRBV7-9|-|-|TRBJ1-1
TGTGCCAGCAGCTTAGGGACACCACCTCGAGCTTTCTTT
CASSLGTPPRAFF
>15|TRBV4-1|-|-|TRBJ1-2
TGCGCCAGCAGCCTGAACCCGGGGGCGAGCTATGGCTACACCTTC
CASSLNPGASYGYTF
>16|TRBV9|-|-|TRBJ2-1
TGTGCCAGCAGCCTAGAACCGCTCCTACAATCCCCCCCCCAGTTCTTC
CASSLEPLLQSPPQFF
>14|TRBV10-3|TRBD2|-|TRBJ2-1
TGTGCCATCAGTGTCCTAGCGGAGTACAATGAGCAGTTCTTC
CAISVLAEYNEQFF
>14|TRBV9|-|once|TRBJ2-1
TGTGCCAGCAGCGATTGGGCTAGTTCCAATGAGCAGTTCTTC
CASSDWASSNEQFF
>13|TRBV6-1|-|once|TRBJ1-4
TGTGCCAGCCGGAGGTCGAATAATGAAAAACTGTTTTTT
CASRRSNNEKLFF
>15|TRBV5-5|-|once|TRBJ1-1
TGTGCCAGCAGCTTGTTTATAGTAGGGGCCACTGAAGCTTTCTTT
CASSLFIVGATEAFF
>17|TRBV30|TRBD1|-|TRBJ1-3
TGTGCCTGGAGTGTCCTCACCGGGACAGGGTCTGGAAACACCATATATTTT
CAWSVLTGTGSGNTIYF
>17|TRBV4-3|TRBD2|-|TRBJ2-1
TGCGCCAGCAGCCGTCGATCGGCGGGAGGGCCTCGGAATGAGCAGTTCTTC
CASSRRSAGGPRNEQFF
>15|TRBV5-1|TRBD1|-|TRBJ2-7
TGCGCCAGCAGCCGCTCCGGGACAGGTAAATACGAGCAGTACTTC
CASSRSGTGKYEQYF
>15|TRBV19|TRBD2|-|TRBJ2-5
TGTGCCAGTAGTATGGGACTAGCGGGAAGAGAGACCCAGTACTTC
CASSMGLAGRETQYF
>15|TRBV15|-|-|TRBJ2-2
TGTGCCACCAGCAGACCTACAGGAAGAGCCGGGGAGCTGTTTTTT
CATSRPTGRAGELFF
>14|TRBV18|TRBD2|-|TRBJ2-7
TGTGCCAGCTCACCAGCTAGCGGAGCCTACGAGCAGTACTTC
CASSPASGAYEQYF
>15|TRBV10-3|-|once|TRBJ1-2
TGTGCCATCAGTGAATCCGGGCCTCTCCGTGGTGGCTACACCTTC
CAISESGPLRGGYTF
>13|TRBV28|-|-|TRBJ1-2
TGTGCCAGCAGTTCAGGACAGAACTATGGCTACACCTTC
CASSSGQNYGYTF
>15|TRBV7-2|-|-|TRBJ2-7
TGTGCCAGCAGCTTAGCGCAGGCGGACACTTACGAGCAGTACTTC
CASSLAQADTYEQYF